The next 21 T cell receptor beta chains were all read from a single sample in a study of breast tumors, draining lymph nodes, adjacent tissues. In TCRdb, the multiplex PCR reads were re-called with MiXCR into one record per CDR3 protein. The sample yields 150,000 to 250,000 distinct CDR3 sequences, around a third seen once. The lymph nodes were axillary draining lymph nodes from breast cancer patients. Specimen: axillary lymph node tissue. The receptors derive from a female donor with breast cancer. Some clones in this sample may be carry-over from other donors' samples.

This clonotype has just a few counts. The chain is built from TRBV28 and TRBJ1-5; 9 bases map to TRBD1. The CDR3 totals 14 residues. The ends lost 3 bases at V and 6 bases at J; junction bases unmatched: 3. Germline CDR1 is MDHEN and CDR2 is SYDVKM. The CDR3 region has the DNA TGTGCCAGCAGTTTGTGGGACAGGGTTCAGCCCCAGCATTTT. As protein: CASSLWDRVQPQHF.

This clonotype was seen at least ten times. This CDR3 reads CASSLKGASGYTF. The CDR3 DNA follows: TGTGCCAGCAGTTTAAAGGGGGCTAGTGGCTACACCTTC. The rearrangement uses TRBV12-3 or TRBV12-4 and TRBJ1-2; 7 bases map to TRBD1. V was clipped by 2 bases and J by 7 bases; unmatched bases: 4. The CDR3 covers 13 residues.

This clonotype was detected ten times or more. This chain connects TRBV20-1 to TRBJ1-5; TRBD1 matches 9 bases. The junction had 13 bases not matched to a gene; V was cut back by 3 bases and J by 1 base. The CDR3 has 18 amino acids. Germline V gives CDR1 DFQATT, CDR2 SNEGSKA (reference sequence). The CDR3 DNA is TGCAGTGCTAGGAGCGGGACAGGGTATGATAGGAGCAATCAGCCCCAGCATTTT. Translating it yields CSARSGTGYDRSNQPQHF.

This clonotype has ten or more counts. The chain has TRBV18 and TRBJ1-6; D may be TRBD1 (5 bases). The CDR3 runs to 16 residues. Germline loops: CDR1 KGHSH, CDR2 LQKENI. V was shortened by 3 bases and J by 7 bases, with 16 bases between the two germline ends. The CDR3 loop reads CASSPRTDWGNSPLHF. The CDR3 DNA is TGTGCCAGCTCACCGCGGACGGACTGGGGGAATTCACCCCTCCACTTT.

This clonotype was picked up many times. V and J are TRBV20-1 and TRBJ2-7; 7 bases fit TRBD2. This CDR3 has 14 residues. After removal of 1 base from V and 5 bases from J, the junction contained 8 bases not matched to a gene. Per germline, CDR1 DFQATT and CDR2 SNEGSKA (reference sequence). In DNA form, the CDR3 reads TGCAGTGCTAGAGGGGGGGGGAATAGGAACGAGCAGTACTTC. Amino acid sequence: CSARGGGNRNEQYF.

This clonotype was observed at least ten times. CDR3 nucleotides: TGCGCCAGCAGCTCCGGACAGCATAACTATGGCTACACCTTC. As protein: CASSSGQHNYGYTF. The gene calls are TRBV5-1 and TRBJ1-2; a weak D match, TRBD1 (6 bases). CDR1 and CDR2 from the germline V gene are SGHRS and YFSETQ. Trimming took off 3 bases at V and 1 base at J, with 10 bases between the two ends. The length of the CDR3 is 14 residues.

This clonotype was counted at least ten times. The V and J genes are TRBV6-2 or TRBV6-3 and TRBJ2-3; weak D call: TRBD2 (6 bases). The V gene lost 4 bases and the J gene lost 3 bases, with 17 bases spanning the gap. The CDR3 runs to 16 residues. Germline CDR1 and CDR2: MNHEY and SVGEGT. The CDR3 sequence: CASSSRGAGGTDTQYF. CDR3 bases: TGTGCCAGCAGTTCCCGAGGAGCGGGCGGGACAGATACGCAGTATTTT.

This clonotype showed up just once. This chain connects TRBV19 to TRBJ1-6, with 7 bases aligning to TRBD1. Per germline, CDR1 LNHDA and CDR2 SQIVND (reference sequence). After removal of 3 bases from V and 8 bases from J, the junction contained 10 bases not matched to a gene. There are 16 residues in the CDR3. CDR3 amino acids: CASSIARGTGDSPLHF. The CDR3 nucleotides are TGTGCCAGTAGTATCGCCAGGGGGACTGGTGATTCACCCCTCCACTTT.

A note on this clonotype: The conserved phenylalanine or tryptophan normally closing the CDR3 is absent here, so this likely arose from a read error. V usage is TRBV7-3 and J usage is TRBJ1-2; no definite D call. The CDR3 length is 12 residues. V lost 3 bases and J 5 bases, leaving 7 bases between the germline ends. In germline, CDR1 is SGHTA, CDR2 FQGTGA. CDR3 sequence reads: CASSLDGYGYTL. The CDR3 nucleotides are TGTGCCAGCAGCTTGGACGGATATGGCTACACCCTC.

This clonotype was observed many times. The chain carries TRBV28 and TRBJ2-7; D could derive from TRBD1 or TRBD2 (5 bases each). This CDR3 contains 13 residues. The V gene's germline CDR1 is MDHEN and CDR2 SYDVKM. Trimming removed 9 bases at V and 3 bases at J, with 15 bases between. CDR3 bases: TGTGCCAGTGACAGTTTAGGGAGCTACGAGCAGTACTTC. Translation gives CASDSLGSYEQYF.

At least ten counts were recorded for this clonotype. V usage is TRBV15 and J usage is TRBJ2-7, with D perhaps given as TRBD1 or TRBD2 (6 bases each). V was shortened by 4 bases and J by 0 bases, with 19 bases between the two germline ends. This CDR3 spans 17 amino acids. Germline V CDR1 and CDR2: LNHNV, YYDKDF (reference sequence). The CDR3, as DNA: TGTGCCACCAGCAATAAAGGGGGGTCCGGGAGCTCCTACGAGCAGTACTTC. Translated: CATSNKGGSGSSYEQYF.

This clonotype has at least ten counts. CDR3 DNA: TGCAGTGCTAGGCGCCGTGCTACCTACGAGCAGTACTTC. Residues: CSARRRATYEQYF. The chain has TRBV20-1 and TRBJ2-7; unclear D gene. The germline gives CDR1 DFQATT, CDR2 SNEGSKA (reference sequence). The CDR3 is 13 amino acids. Between the trimmed V and J ends, which lost 3 bases and 2 bases, there was a span of 11 bases.

This clonotype was picked up many times. This CDR3 reads CASSLEQGPYEQYF. CDR3 coding DNA: TGTGCCAGCAGCCTAGAACAGGGTCCCTACGAGCAGTACTTC. The chain links TRBV7-3 to TRBJ2-7; maybe TRBD1 (6 bases). The V gene lost 5 bases and the J gene lost 2 bases, with 13 bases spanning the gap. Germline V gene sequence: CDR1 SGHTA, CDR2 FQGTGA. This CDR3 has 14 residues.

This clonotype was detected many times. This chain links TRBV7-8 with TRBJ1-3, with a tentative D call TRBD1 (6 bases). With 5 bases removed from V and 0 bases from J, the gap between germline ends came to 29 bases. The CDR3 has 21 amino acids. Germline V gives CDR1 SGHVS, CDR2 FQNEAQ. CDR3 bases: TGTGCCAGCAGCCCTACCCCCAGCCCAGACAGGCCCCTCTACTCTGGAAACACCATATATTTT. Encoded protein: CASSPTPSPDRPLYSGNTIYF.

About this clonotype itself: This sequence may be a read error, since a much larger clone differs from it by one base. The chain recombines TRBV19 with TRBJ1-2; 11 positions match TRBD1. Germline CDR1 reads LNHDA; CDR2 reads SQIVND (reference sequence). The CDR3 covers 16 residues. The CDR3 here is CASNTGTGGQNYGYAF. In DNA, the CDR3 is TGTGCCAGTAACACCGGGACAGGGGGACAGAACTATGGCTACGCCTTC.

V usage is TRBV18 and J usage is TRBJ1-4; D remains ambiguous. Germline values: CDR1 KGHSH, CDR2 LQKENI. V was clipped by 3 bases and J by 4 bases, with 12 bases between them. The CDR3 sequence is 15 residues long. The CDR3 spells CASSPSSAVNEKLFF. CDR3 nucleotide sequence: TGTGCCAGCTCACCCTCCTCAGCTGTTAATGAAAAACTGTTTTTT.

This clonotype was seen at least ten times. The chain recombines TRBV5-6 with TRBJ2-7, with 12 bases aligning to TRBD1. The CDR3 spans 14 residues. Trimming took 4 bases from V and 3 from J; bases not matched to a gene: 2. CDR1 is SGHDT, CDR2 YYEEEE, per germline. In nucleotides, the CDR3 is TGTGCCAGCAGCCGGGACAGGGGGCTCTACGAGCAGTACTTC. It specifies CASSRDRGLYEQYF.

The sample holds many counts of this clonotype. This sequence joins TRBV5-1 and TRBJ2-6; D not certain. This CDR3 spans 15 amino acids. V gave up 2 bases and J gave up 4 bases, with 10 bases separating them. CDR1 and CDR2 (germline): SGHRS, YFSETQ. The CDR3 is CASSFPDAGANVLTF. The CDR3 region has the DNA TGCGCCAGCAGCTTTCCCGACGCGGGGGCCAACGTCCTGACTTTC.

V usage is TRBV7-2 and J usage is TRBJ2-3; 10 bases align to TRBD2. The V and J ends lost 7 bases and 6 bases, in that order; junction bases with no gene match: 16. The CDR3 consists of 17 residues. Germline V gene data show CDR1 as SGHTA and CDR2 as FQGNSA. CDR3 nucleotide sequence: TGTGCCAGCAACCCCAAGGGAGCGGGAGGGAGCCCGGATACGCAGTATTTT. Encoded protein: CASNPKGAGGSPDTQYF. The variable domain in full, completed from reference TRBV7-2 and TRBJ2-3, reads GAGVSQSPSNKVTEKGKDVELRCDPISGHTALYWYRQSLGQGLEFLIYFQGNSAPDKSGLPSDRFSAERTGGSVSTLTIQRTQQEDSAVYLCASNPKGAGGSPDTQYFGPGTRLTVL.

The table lists this clonotype with many counts. The V and J genes are TRBV5-8 and TRBJ2-1, with TRBD2 identical over 7 bases. The germline CDR1 and CDR2 sequences are SGHTS and YDEGEE. The J segment lost 0 bases and the V segment lost 4 bases, leaving 4 bases of the junction unmatched. CDR3 length equals 15 residues. The CDR3 coding sequence is TGTGCCAGCAGCCCCCGGGGGGTCTCCTACAATGAGCAGTTCTTC. As protein: CASSPRGVSYNEQFF. Looking up the rest from reference TRBV5-8 and TRBJ2-1 gives the full variable domain: EAGVTQSPTHLIKTRGQQATLRCSPISGHTSVYWYQQALGLGLQFLLWYDEGEERNRGNFPPRFSGRQFPNYSSELNVNALELEDSALYLCASSPRGVSYNEQFFGPGTRLTVL.

J is TRBJ1-1 and V is TRBV5-6; D uncertain. Trimming shortened V by 1 base and J by 6 bases, and 7 bases separated the two germline ends. The CDR3 loop spans 12 amino acids. Per germline, CDR1 SGHDT and CDR2 YYEEEE. For the CDR3, the DNA is TGTGCCAGCAGCTTGATAAACTCTGAAGCTTTCTTT. Residues: CASSLINSEAFF.